This paragraph reports one TCR beta chain. Assay: immunoSEQ multiplex PCR; the TCRdb copy retains only in-frame clones and omits some. The table has roughly 120,000 clones, roughly four fifths seen once. This sample stems from a study of blood T cell repertoires in COVID-19. Looking at the study overall: PBMCs, B-cell-depleted T cells, or T cells provided the cDNA or gDNA that made up the material.

The CDR3 is made up of 16 amino acids. V shed 0 bases and J 10 bases; nucleotides not matched to a gene: 6. CDR1 MNHNS and CDR2 SASEGT come from the germline V gene. Material: peripheral blood. V is TRBV6-1 and J is TRBJ1-6, with 10 bases lining up with TRBD1. This TCR derives from a man in his fifties with acute or convalescent COVID-19. CDR3 region: CASSEAAGTGVSPLHF. Written as DNA, the CDR3 is TGTGCCAGCAGTGAAGCGGCCGGGACAGGGGTCTCACCCCTCCACTTT.